These 6 T cell receptor beta chains came from one sample sequenced in a study of cytomegalovirus exposure and HLA in healthy donors. Researchers ran the PCR with 60 Vbeta and 13 Jbeta primers. Only in-frame clones appear in the TCRdb table, and some are missing; sequencing was by immunoSEQ multiplex PCR. This repertoire shows under 200,000 clones, 65% to 80% found once; its top ten account for 2.6%. Source material: PBMCs. The receptors were gathered from a woman in her thirties or forties in good health and CMV-seropositive.

CDR3 amino acids: CASSRGTRLNNEQFF. The CDR3 DNA sequence: TGTGCCAGCAGCCGAGGCACCCGGTTGAACAATGAGCAGTTCTTC. The rearrangement links TRBV4-2 to TRBJ2-1, with D unclear. The V and J ends lost 4 bases and 5 bases respectively, with 15 bases between them. CDR3 length: 15 residues. Germline CDR1 LGHNA, CDR2 YNFKEQ.

The V call is TRBV7-9, the J call TRBJ2-4; tentatively, D is TRBD2 (7 bases). The V end lost 3 bases, the J end lost 6 bases, and 12 bases lay between the germline ends. This CDR3 comprises 14 residues. The germline gives CDR1 SEHNR, CDR2 FQNEAQ (reference sequence). CDR3 loop: CASSFGGAGNIQYF. The CDR3, as DNA: TGTGCCAGCAGCTTTGGGGGGGCCGGAAACATTCAGTACTTC.

This clone was counted between two and nine times. This chain links TRBV10-1 with TRBJ2-7, with 8 bases aligning to TRBD2. The V segment lost 5 bases and the J segment 7 bases; nucleotides outside the gene matches: 13. Germline V gene sequence: CDR1 WNHNN, CDR2 SYGVQD (reference sequence). This CDR3 contains 15 residues. CDR3 sequence: CASSPAGLEVGEQYF. The CDR3 DNA reads TGCGCCAGCAGTCCAGCGGGACTAGAGGTCGGGGAGCAGTACTTC.

This sequence joins TRBV7-9 and TRBJ1-1, with D possibly being TRBD1 (6 bases). CDR1 is SEHNR and CDR2 is FQNEAQ in the germline V gene (reference sequence). V dropped 4 bases and J dropped 1 base, with 7 bases sitting between them. This CDR3 has 13 amino acids. The CDR3 loop is CASSSDRNTEAFF. The CDR3 DNA sequence: TGTGCCAGCAGCTCGGACAGGAACACTGAAGCTTTCTTT.

The chain joins TRBV20-1 to TRBJ1-2; D gene uncertain. V shed 1 base and J shed 5 bases, with 5 bases lying between them. Germline V gives CDR1 DFQATT, CDR2 SNEGSKA (reference sequence). This CDR3 region has 11 residues. The CDR3 loop reads CSARGLYGYTF. As DNA, the CDR3 is TGCAGTGCTAGAGGACTGTATGGCTACACCTTC.

J is TRBJ2-7 and V is TRBV7-6; D may be TRBD1 (5 bases). The CDR3 has 14 amino acids. The V gene lost 1 base and the J gene lost 4 bases, with 11 bases spanning the gap. Per the germline V gene, CDR1 is SGHVS and CDR2 is FNYEAQ. CDR3 region: CASSLGTAGYEQYF. The CDR3, as DNA: TGTGCCAGCAGCTTAGGGACGGCAGGGTACGAGCAGTACTTC. The full variable domain, completed using reference TRBV7-6 and TRBJ2-7, is GAGVSQSPRYKVTKRGQDVALRCDPISGHVSLYWYRQALGQGPEFLTYFNYEAQQDKSGLPNDRFSAERPEGSISTLTIQRTEQRDSAMYRCASSLGTAGYEQYFGPGTRLTVT.